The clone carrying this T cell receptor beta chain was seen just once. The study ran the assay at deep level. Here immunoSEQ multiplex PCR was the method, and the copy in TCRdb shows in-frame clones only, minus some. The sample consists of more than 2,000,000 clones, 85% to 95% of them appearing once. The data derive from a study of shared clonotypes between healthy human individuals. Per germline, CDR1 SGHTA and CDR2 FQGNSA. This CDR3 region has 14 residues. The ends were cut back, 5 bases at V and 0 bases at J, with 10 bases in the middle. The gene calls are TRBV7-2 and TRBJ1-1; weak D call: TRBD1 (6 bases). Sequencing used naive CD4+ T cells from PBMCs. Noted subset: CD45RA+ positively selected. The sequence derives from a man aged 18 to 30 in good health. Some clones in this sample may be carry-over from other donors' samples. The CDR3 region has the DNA TGTGCCAGCAGCGCCTGGACAGTGAACACTGAAGCTTTCTTT. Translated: CASSAWTVNTEAFF.